These 17 T cell receptor beta chains came from one sample sequenced in a study of OX40 agonist ivuxolimab in advanced cancers. Using immunoSEQ multiplex PCR, the repertoire was profiled, and TCRdb retains in-frame clones only, with some absent. The sample carries over 150,000 clones, approximately 94% recorded once. Sequencing used CD4+ or CD8+ T cells sorted from blood, obtained in a trial of the OX40 agonist ivuxolimab. The receptor set was obtained from an adult with an advanced solid tumor such as melanoma, head and neck, liver or kidney cancer.

The chain has TRBV29-1 and TRBJ2-3, with D tentatively TRBD1 or TRBD2 (5 bases each). Germline V lookup: CDR1 SQVTM, CDR2 ANQGSEA. This CDR3 is built from 13 residues. Trimming left V 3 bases short and J 3 bases short, with 10 bases between. In nucleotides, the CDR3 is TGCAGCGTTGAGGGGGACCCGACAGATACGCAGTATTTT. Protein product: CSVEGDPTDTQYF.

The chain carries TRBV29-1 and TRBJ1-1; D call uncertain. CDR1 SQVTM and CDR2 ANQGSEA come from the germline V gene. V was clipped by 7 bases and J by 1 base, with 4 bases between them. The CDR3 has 10 amino acids. Here the CDR3 DNA reads TGCAGCGGGTCGAACACTGAAGCTTTCTTT. It translates to CSGSNTEAFF.

The CDR3 here is CASSSGQDFIYEQYF. CDR3 DNA: TGTGCCAGCAGCTCGGGACAGGATTTTATCTACGAGCAGTACTTC. The J gene is TRBJ2-7, the V gene TRBV7-6; 8 positions agree with TRBD1. V lost 4 bases and J lost 3; bases outside the gene matches: 8. This CDR3 spans 15 amino acids. Germline CDR1 reads SGHVS; CDR2 reads FNYEAQ.

The chain combines TRBV15 with TRBJ2-5, with D possibly being TRBD1 (6 bases). The CDR3 covers 16 residues. V gave up 0 bases and J gave up 11 bases, with 22 bases separating them. Germline V gives CDR1 LNHNV, CDR2 YYDKDF (reference sequence). In DNA form, the CDR3 reads TGTGCCACCAGCAGAGAACGTTCAGGGACCCAGGGGAAGCAGTACTTC. Translation: CATSRERSGTQGKQYF.

V and J are TRBV5-1 and TRBJ2-3; D unresolved. Per germline, CDR1 SGHRS and CDR2 YFSETQ. The length of the CDR3 is 15 residues. V shed 0 bases and J shed 6 bases, with 14 bases lying between them. The CDR3 here is CASSLAGSIVDTQYF. CDR3 DNA sequence: TGCGCCAGCAGCTTGGCCGGGTCGATAGTGGATACGCAGTATTTT.

This chain uses TRBV5-8 with TRBJ2-5; 9 bases are a match to TRBD2. The V gene end was trimmed by 4 bases and the J gene end by 1 base; junction bases not matched to a gene: 11. CDR1 is SGHTS and CDR2 is YDEGEE in the germline V gene. The length of the CDR3 is 17 residues. Written as DNA, the CDR3 is TGTGCCAGCAGCCGAGGGGGAGGACTAGCGAGCCAAGAGACCCAGTACTTC. This codes for CASSRGGGLASQETQYF. The whole variable domain, remainder taken from reference TRBV5-8 and TRBJ2-5, is EAGVTQSPTHLIKTRGQQATLRCSPISGHTSVYWYQQALGLGLQFLLWYDEGEERNRGNFPPRFSGRQFPNYSSELNVNALELEDSALYLCASSRGGGLASQETQYFGPGTRLLVL.

This clone has only one observation. The rearrangement joins TRBV19 to TRBJ1-1; 7 nucleotides align to TRBD1. Germline loops: CDR1 LNHDA, CDR2 SQIVND (reference sequence). The CDR3 is made up of 17 amino acids. With 2 bases clipped from V and 1 base from J, the junction kept 10 bases outside the gene matches. CDR3 loop: CASSISIGTVTNTEAFF. In nucleotides, the CDR3 is TGTGCCAGTAGTATATCAATTGGGACAGTAACGAACACTGAAGCTTTCTTT. Using reference TRBV19 and TRBJ1-1 for the parts outside the CDR3, the full variable domain is DGGITQSPKYLFRKEGQNVTLSCEQNLNHDAMYWYRQDPGQGLRLIYYSQIVNDFQKGDIAEGYSVSREKKESFPLTVTSAQKNPTAFYLCASSISIGTVTNTEAFFGQGTRLTVV.

The chain recombines TRBV4-2 with TRBJ1-2; 8 bases match TRBD1. The V and J ends lost 0 bases and 7 bases, in that order; junction bases with no gene match: 4. CDR3 length: 14 amino acids. In germline, CDR1 is LGHNA, CDR2 YNFKEQ. The CDR3: CASSQDQGAFGYTF. CDR3 DNA: TGTGCCAGCAGCCAAGACCAGGGGGCCTTTGGCTACACCTTC.

This chain uses TRBV6-5 with TRBJ2-7; 8 bases are shared with TRBD1. J was trimmed by 1 base and V by 2 bases; bases with no gene match: 4. The CDR3 is 15 residues long. Germline CDR1 and CDR2: MNHEY and SVGAGI. CDR3 loop: CASSYTGGPSYEQYF. DNA for the CDR3: TGTGCCAGCAGTTACACAGGGGGTCCGTCCTACGAGCAGTACTTC.

The V and J genes are TRBV7-2 and TRBJ2-1; TRBD2 matches 8 bases. With V trimmed by 3 bases and J by 4 bases, 5 bases remained unmatched. The CDR3 sequence is 15 residues long. The germline V gene encodes CDR1 SGHTA and CDR2 FQGNSA. The CDR3 DNA reads TGTGCCAGCAGCTTGAGGACTAGCAGTTACAATGAGCAGTTCTTC. Amino acid sequence: CASSLRTSSYNEQFF.

This sequence joins TRBV7-9 and TRBJ2-7, with D possibly matching TRBD1 (6 bases). Trimming shortened V by 7 bases and J by 2 bases, and 15 bases separated the two germline ends. The CDR3 is made up of 14 amino acids. The V gene's germline CDR1 is SEHNR and CDR2 FQNEAQ (reference sequence). The CDR3 DNA sequence: TGTGCCAGCAAACGTGGCAGGGGACCCTACGAGCAGTACTTC. Protein product: CASKRGRGPYEQYF. Drawing the rest from reference TRBV7-9 and TRBJ2-7, the complete variable domain is DTGVSQNPRHKITKRGQNVTFRCDPISEHNRLYWYRQTLGQGPEFLTYFQNEAQLEKSRLLSDRFSAERPKGSFSTLEIQRTEQGDSAMYLCASKRGRGPYEQYFGPGTRLTVT.

J is TRBJ1-3 and V is TRBV6-5; 8 nucleotides align to TRBD1. Germline assignment: CDR1 MNHEY and CDR2 SVGAGI. J gave up 7 bases and V 5 bases, and 4 bases lay outside the gene matches. The CDR3 runs 13 residues. The CDR3 region has the DNA TGTGCCAGCAGTCAGGGGGCCCGGAACACCATATATTTT. It encodes CASSQGARNTIYF.

The gene calls are TRBV7-2 and TRBJ1-4; possible D gene TRBD1, 5 bases. The germline V gene has CDR1 SGHTA and CDR2 FQGNSA. CDR3 length: 14 residues. The V end lost 5 bases, the J end lost 11 bases, and 18 bases lay between the germline ends. The CDR3 nucleotides read TGTGCCAGCAGCGGCGGGACCCCGGGGGGGAAACTGTTTTTT. Residues: CASSGGTPGGKLFF.

The rearrangement links TRBV9 to TRBJ2-1, with a possible D match to TRBD1 (7 bases). The germline CDR1 and CDR2 sequences are SGDLS and YYNGEE. This CDR3 is built from 15 residues. Trimming removed 6 bases at V and 2 bases at J, with 15 bases between. The CDR3 sequence is CASTISGGPYNEQFF. In nucleotides, the CDR3 is TGTGCCAGCACCATTTCAGGGGGGCCCTACAATGAGCAGTTCTTC.

This clone was detected only once. This chain connects TRBV7-3 to TRBJ1-2, with D maybe TRBD1 (5 bases). Trimming took 2 bases from V and 2 from J, leaving 15 bases between them. The CDR3 is made up of 16 amino acids. CDR1 and CDR2 (germline): SGHTA, FQGTGA. The chain's CDR3 is CASSLSRQGTNYGYTF. The DNA for the CDR3 is TGTGCCAGCAGCTTATCTCGGCAGGGCACAAACTATGGCTACACCTTC.

This sequence joins TRBV29-1 and TRBJ1-1, with D tentatively TRBD1 (5 bases). Germline V gene data show CDR1 as SQVTM and CDR2 as ANQGSEA. The length of the CDR3 is 13 residues. Trimming pared 3 bases from V and 6 bases from J, leaving 14 bases between. CDR3 in amino acids: CSVEGRAGAEAFF. For the CDR3, the DNA is TGCAGCGTTGAGGGCAGGGCGGGCGCTGAAGCTTTCTTT.

The chain combines TRBV5-1 with TRBJ2-5; no clear D gene. With 0 bases removed from V and 5 bases from J, the gap between germline ends came to 11 bases. Germline V lookup: CDR1 SGHRS, CDR2 YFSETQ. The CDR3 extends over 14 amino acids. The CDR3 nucleotides read TGCGCCAGCAGCTTGGGGGCCTTCGGCGAGACCCAGTACTTC. Protein sequence: CASSLGAFGETQYF.